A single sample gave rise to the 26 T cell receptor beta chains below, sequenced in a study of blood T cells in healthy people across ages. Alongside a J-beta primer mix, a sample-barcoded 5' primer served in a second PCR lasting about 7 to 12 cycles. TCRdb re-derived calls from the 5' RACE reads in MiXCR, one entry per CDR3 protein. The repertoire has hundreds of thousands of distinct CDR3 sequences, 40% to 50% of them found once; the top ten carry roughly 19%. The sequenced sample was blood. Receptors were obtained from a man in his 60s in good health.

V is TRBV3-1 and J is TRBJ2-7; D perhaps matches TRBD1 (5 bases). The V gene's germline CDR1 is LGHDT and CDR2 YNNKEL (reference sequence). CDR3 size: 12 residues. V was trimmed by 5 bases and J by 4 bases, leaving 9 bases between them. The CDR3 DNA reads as TGTGCCAGCAGCGACAGAATATACGAGCAGTACTTC. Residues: CASSDRIYEQYF.

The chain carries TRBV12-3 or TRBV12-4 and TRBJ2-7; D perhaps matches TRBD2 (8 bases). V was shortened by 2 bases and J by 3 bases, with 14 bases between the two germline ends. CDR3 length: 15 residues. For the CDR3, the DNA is TGTGCCAGCAGTTTACGGGGGGGACAGAACTACGAGCAGTACTTC. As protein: CASSLRGGQNYEQYF.

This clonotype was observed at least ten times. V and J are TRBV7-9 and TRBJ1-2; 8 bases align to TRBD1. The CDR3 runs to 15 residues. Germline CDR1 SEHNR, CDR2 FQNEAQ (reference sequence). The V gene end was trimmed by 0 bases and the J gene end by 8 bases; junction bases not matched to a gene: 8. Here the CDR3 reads CASSLAETGAKGYTF. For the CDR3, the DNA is TGTGCCAGCAGCTTAGCGGAGACAGGGGCCAAAGGCTACACCTTC.

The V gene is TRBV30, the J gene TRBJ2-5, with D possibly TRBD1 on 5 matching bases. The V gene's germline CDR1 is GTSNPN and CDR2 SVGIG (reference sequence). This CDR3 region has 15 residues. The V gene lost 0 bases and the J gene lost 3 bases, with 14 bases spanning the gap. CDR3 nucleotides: TGTGCCTGGAGTGTAGGAGCAGGGCCGGAAGAGACCCAGTACTTC. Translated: CAWSVGAGPEETQYF.

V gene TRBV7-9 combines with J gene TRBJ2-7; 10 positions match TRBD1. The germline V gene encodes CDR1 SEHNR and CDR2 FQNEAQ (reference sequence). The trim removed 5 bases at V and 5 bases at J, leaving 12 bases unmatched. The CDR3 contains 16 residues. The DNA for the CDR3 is TGTGCCAGCAGCACCCAGGGGGGACAGGGGCTCCACGAGCAGTACTTC. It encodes CASSTQGGQGLHEQYF.

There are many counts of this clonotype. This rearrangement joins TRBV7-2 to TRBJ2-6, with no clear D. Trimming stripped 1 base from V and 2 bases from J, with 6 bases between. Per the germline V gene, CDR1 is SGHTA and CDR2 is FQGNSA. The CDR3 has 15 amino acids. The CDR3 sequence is CASSLDAAGANVLTF. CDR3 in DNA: TGTGCCAGCAGCTTAGATGCAGCTGGGGCCAACGTCCTGACTTTC. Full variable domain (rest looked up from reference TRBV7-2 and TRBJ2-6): GAGVSQSPSNKVTEKGKDVELRCDPISGHTALYWYRQSLGQGLEFLIYFQGNSAPDKSGLPSDRFSAERTGGSVSTLTIQRTQQEDSAVYLCASSLDAAGANVLTFGAGSRLTVL.

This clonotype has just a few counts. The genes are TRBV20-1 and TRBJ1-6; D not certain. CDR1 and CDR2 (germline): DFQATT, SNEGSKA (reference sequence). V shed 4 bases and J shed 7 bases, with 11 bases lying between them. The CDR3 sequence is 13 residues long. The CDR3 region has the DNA TGCAGTGCTAACCCGAAACAGAATTCACCCCTCCACTTT. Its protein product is CSANPKQNSPLHF.

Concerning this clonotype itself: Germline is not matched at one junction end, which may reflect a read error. Written as DNA, the CDR3 is TGTGCCAGTAGCTTGGACGGACCAGTTCAGTACTTC. This encodes CASSLDGPVQYF. The chain joins TRBV5-5 to TRBJ2-7; D is uncertain. There are 12 residues in the CDR3. The germline CDR1 and CDR2 sequences are SGHKS and YYEKEE (reference sequence).

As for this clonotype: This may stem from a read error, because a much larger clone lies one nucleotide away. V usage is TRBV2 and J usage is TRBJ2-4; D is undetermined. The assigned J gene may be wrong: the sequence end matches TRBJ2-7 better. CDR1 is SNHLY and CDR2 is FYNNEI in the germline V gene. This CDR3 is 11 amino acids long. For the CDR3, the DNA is TGTGCCAGCAGTGAAAACTTCGAGCAGTACTTC. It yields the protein CASSENFEQYF.

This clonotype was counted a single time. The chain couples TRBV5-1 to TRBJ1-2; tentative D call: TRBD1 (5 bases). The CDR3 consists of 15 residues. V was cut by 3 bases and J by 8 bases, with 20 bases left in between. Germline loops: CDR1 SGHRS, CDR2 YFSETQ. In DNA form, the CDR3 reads TGCGCCAGCAGCTCCGGATCGGGGACCGATGGAGGCTACACCTTC. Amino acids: CASSSGSGTDGGYTF.

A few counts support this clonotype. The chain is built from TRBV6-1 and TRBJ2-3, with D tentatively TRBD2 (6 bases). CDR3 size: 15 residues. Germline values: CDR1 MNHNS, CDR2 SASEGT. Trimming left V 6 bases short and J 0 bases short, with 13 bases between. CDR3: CASSERERSTDTQYF. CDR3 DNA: TGTGCCAGCAGCGAACGGGAGCGGAGCACAGATACGCAGTATTTT.

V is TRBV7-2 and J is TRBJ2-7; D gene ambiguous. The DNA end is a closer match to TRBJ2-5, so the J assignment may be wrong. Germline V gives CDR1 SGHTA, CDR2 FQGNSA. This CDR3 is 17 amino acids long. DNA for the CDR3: TGTGCCAGCAGCTTAGTGGCCGCGGCCTTCAAGGGAGAGACCCAGTACTTC. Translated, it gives CASSLVAAAFKGETQYF.

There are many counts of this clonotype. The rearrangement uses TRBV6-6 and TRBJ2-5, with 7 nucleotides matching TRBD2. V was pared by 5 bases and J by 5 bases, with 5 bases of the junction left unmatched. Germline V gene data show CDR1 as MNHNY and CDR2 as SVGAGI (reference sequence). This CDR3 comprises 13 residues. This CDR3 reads CASSRGGRETQYF. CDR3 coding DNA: TGTGCCAGCAGTCGGGGAGGGAGGGAGACCCAGTACTTC.

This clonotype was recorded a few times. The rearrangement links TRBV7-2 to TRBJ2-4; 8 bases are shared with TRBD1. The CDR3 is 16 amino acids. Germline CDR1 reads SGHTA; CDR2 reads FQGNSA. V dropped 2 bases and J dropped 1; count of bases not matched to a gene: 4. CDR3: CASSLRAGGAKNIQYF. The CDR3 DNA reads TGTGCCAGCAGCTTAAGGGCAGGGGGCGCCAAAAACATTCAGTACTTC.

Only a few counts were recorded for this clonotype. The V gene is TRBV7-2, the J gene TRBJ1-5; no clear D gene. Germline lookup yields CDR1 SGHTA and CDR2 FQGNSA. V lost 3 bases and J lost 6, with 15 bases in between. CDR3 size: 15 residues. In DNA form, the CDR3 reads TGTGCCAGCAGCTTGGACCTCGGAGGTAGTCAGCCCCAGCATTTT. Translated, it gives CASSLDLGGSQPQHF.

CDR3 bases: TGTGCCAGCAGCCAAGATTGGGACAGGTCCGATGAGCAGTTCTTC. Its translation is CASSQDWDRSDEQFF. The rearrangement joins TRBV3-1 to TRBJ2-1; 8 positions agree with TRBD1. The CDR3 is made up of 15 amino acids. Germline V lookup: CDR1 LGHDT, CDR2 YNNKEL (reference sequence). The V segment lost 0 bases and the J segment 8 bases; nucleotides outside the gene matches: 6.

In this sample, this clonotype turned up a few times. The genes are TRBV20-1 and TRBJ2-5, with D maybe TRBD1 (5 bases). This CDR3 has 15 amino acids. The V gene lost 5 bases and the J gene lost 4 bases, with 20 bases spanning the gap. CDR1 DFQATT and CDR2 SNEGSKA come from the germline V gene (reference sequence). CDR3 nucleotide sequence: TGCAGTGCTTTTAGGTACAGGAATCGAAGAGAGACCCAGTACTTC. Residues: CSAFRYRNRRETQYF.

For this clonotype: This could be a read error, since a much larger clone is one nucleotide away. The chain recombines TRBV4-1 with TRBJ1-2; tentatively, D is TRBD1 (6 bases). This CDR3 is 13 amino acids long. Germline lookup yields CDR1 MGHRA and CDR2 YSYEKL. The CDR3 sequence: CASSQDSNYGCTF. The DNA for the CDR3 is TGCGCCAGCAGCCAGGACAGTAACTATGGCTGCACCTTC.

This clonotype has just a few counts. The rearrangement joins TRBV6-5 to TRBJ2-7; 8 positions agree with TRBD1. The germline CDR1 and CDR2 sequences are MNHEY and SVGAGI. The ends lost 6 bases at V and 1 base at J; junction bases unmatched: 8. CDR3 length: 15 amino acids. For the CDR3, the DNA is TGTGCCAGCAGAAAGGACAGGGCCTCATCCTACGAGCAGTACTTC. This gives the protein CASRKDRASSYEQYF.

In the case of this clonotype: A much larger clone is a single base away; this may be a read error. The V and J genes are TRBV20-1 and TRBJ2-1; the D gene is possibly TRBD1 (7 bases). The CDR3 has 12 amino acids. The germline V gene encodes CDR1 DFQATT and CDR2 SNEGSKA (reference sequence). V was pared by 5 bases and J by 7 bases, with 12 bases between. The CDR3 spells CSAQGGQNEQFF. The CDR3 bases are TGCAGTGCTCAGGGGGGCCAGAATGAGCAGTTCTTC.

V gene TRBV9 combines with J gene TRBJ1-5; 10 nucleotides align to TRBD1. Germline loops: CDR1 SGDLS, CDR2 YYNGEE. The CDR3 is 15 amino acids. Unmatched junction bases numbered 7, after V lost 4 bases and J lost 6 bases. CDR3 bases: TGTGCCAGCAGCCTCATGACAGGGGGCAGTCAGCCCCAGCATTTT. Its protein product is CASSLMTGGSQPQHF.

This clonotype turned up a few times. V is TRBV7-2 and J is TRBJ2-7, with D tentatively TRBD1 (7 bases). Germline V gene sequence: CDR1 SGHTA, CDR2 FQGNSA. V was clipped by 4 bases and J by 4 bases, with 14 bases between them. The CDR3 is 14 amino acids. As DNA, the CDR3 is TGTGCCAGCAGCTCTAGACAGGGAGGTTACGAGCAGTACTTC. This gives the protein CASSSRQGGYEQYF.

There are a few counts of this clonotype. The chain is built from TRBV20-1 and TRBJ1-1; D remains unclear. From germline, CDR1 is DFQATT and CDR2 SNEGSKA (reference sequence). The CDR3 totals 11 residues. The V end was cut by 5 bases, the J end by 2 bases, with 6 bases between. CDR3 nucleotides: TGCAGTGCTTCTGACAACACTGAAGCTTTCTTT. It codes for CSASDNTEAFF.

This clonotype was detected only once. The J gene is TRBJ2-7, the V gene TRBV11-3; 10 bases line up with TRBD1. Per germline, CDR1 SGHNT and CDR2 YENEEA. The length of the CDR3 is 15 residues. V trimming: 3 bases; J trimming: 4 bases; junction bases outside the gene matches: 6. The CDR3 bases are TGTGCCAGCAGCTTTCCGGGACAGGGGATATACGAGCAGTACTTC. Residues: CASSFPGQGIYEQYF.

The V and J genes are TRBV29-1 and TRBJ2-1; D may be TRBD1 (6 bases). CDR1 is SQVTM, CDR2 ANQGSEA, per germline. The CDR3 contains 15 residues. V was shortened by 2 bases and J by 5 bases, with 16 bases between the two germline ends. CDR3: CSVERGSERNNEQFF. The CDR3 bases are TGCAGCGTTGAAAGGGGGAGCGAGAGGAACAATGAGCAGTTCTTC.

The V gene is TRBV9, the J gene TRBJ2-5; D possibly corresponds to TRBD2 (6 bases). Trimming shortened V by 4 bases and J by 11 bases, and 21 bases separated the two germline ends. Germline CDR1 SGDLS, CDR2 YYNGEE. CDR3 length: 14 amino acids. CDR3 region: CASSTLGTTGEQYF. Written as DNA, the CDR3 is TGTGCCAGCAGCACTCTGGGTACTACGGGGGAGCAGTACTTC.